These 28 T cell receptor beta chains originate from one sample sequenced in a study of cytomegalovirus exposure and HLA in healthy donors. TCRdb keeps only in-frame clones here, not all; method: immunoSEQ multiplex PCR. Here the sample spans roughly 120,000 clones, under 90% being singletons. The sequenced sample was PBMCs. All receptors come from a man aged 30-40 years in good health and CMV-seronegative.

V gene TRBV7-8 combines with J gene TRBJ1-1; D gene unclear. The CDR3 covers 14 residues. V lost 4 bases and J lost 0, with 9 bases in between. Germline V gene sequence: CDR1 SGHVS, CDR2 FQNEAQ. The DNA for the CDR3 is TGTGCCAGCAGCTACACAGAAGTGAACACTGAAGCTTTCTTT. It codes for CASSYTEVNTEAFF.

This clone came up once. The rearrangement uses TRBV11-2 and TRBJ1-2; unclear D gene. The CDR3 runs to 16 residues. The V gene lost 0 bases and the J gene lost 7 bases, with 18 bases spanning the gap. Germline lookup yields CDR1 SGHAT and CDR2 FQNNGV. CDR3 bases: TGTGCCAGCAGCTTAGATCTTTTTGTCCAGGCCGGTGGCTACACCTTC. This translates into CASSLDLFVQAGGYTF.

This rearrangement joins TRBV4-1 to TRBJ1-4, with D perhaps TRBD1 (6 bases). The ends were cut back, 5 bases at V and 1 base at J, with 11 bases in the middle. CDR3 length: 15 amino acids. The V gene's germline CDR1 is MGHRA and CDR2 YSYEKL. The DNA of the CDR3 is TGCGCCAGCAGCGACCGGGACAAAACTAATGAAAAACTGTTTTTT. The encoded protein is CASSDRDKTNEKLFF.

This chain connects TRBV5-6 to TRBJ2-7, with D perhaps TRBD2 (6 bases). Germline CDR1 is SGHDT and CDR2 is YYEEEE. The CDR3 runs to 11 residues. V was shortened by 2 bases and J by 10 bases, with 10 bases between the two germline ends. Written as DNA, the CDR3 is TGTGCCAGCAGCTTTGGCGGGAAACAGTACTTC. Protein product: CASSFGGKQYF.

J is TRBJ2-2 and V is TRBV29-1; a weak D match, TRBD2 (6 bases). The length of the CDR3 is 12 residues. Trimming took off 3 bases at V and 4 bases at J, with 6 bases between the two ends. Germline CDR1 is SQVTM and CDR2 is ANQGSEA. This chain's CDR3 is CSVEGGTGELFF. In DNA form, the CDR3 reads TGCAGCGTTGAGGGGGGCACCGGGGAGCTGTTTTTT.

The chain carries TRBV2 and TRBJ2-3; 10 bases map to TRBD2. V lost 5 bases, J lost 6 bases, and 5 bases stayed unmatched. The CDR3 runs to 14 residues. Germline values: CDR1 SNHLY, CDR2 FYNNEI. CDR3 region: CASSLLAGADTQYF. Written as DNA, the CDR3 is TGTGCCAGCAGTCTTCTAGCGGGGGCGGATACGCAGTATTTT.

This clone was found once. The junction departs from the called germline gene at one end, perhaps through a read error. The V and J genes are TRBV6-1 and TRBJ1-1, with 7 positions matching TRBD1. The CDR3 has 15 amino acids. Germline CDR1 is MNHNS and CDR2 is SASEGT. Here the CDR3 DNA reads TGTGCCAGCAGAGGACAGGAGCTTTCGAACGCTGAAGCTTTCTTT. Translation: CASRGQELSNAEAFF.

This chain joins TRBV28 and TRBJ2-7; the match to TRBD2 covers 15 bases. With 10 bases clipped from V and 3 bases from J, the junction kept 13 bases outside the gene matches. The CDR3 covers 17 residues. The V gene's germline CDR1 is MDHEN and CDR2 SYDVKM. The CDR3 is CATSGGLAGGPGYEQYF. DNA for the CDR3: TGTGCCACCTCCGGTGGACTAGCGGGGGGGCCCGGCTACGAGCAGTACTTC.

CDR3 amino acids: CASSEAGGTDTQYF. The CDR3 DNA sequence: TGTGCCAGCAGTGAGGCGGGGGGAACAGATACGCAGTATTTT. This chain joins TRBV25-1 and TRBJ2-3; 8 bases agree with TRBD2. Germline trimming cut 3 bases from V and 3 bases from J; bases unmatched to any gene: 2. The CDR3 covers 14 residues. Germline V gives CDR1 MGHDK, CDR2 SYGVNS.

The gene calls are TRBV7-9 and TRBJ2-1; a possible D gene is TRBD2 (6 bases). Trimming cost V 5 bases and J 7 bases, with 9 bases left between them. The CDR3 has 12 residues. Germline CDR1 SEHNR, CDR2 FQNEAQ (reference sequence). CDR3 sequence reads: CASSVGGNEQFF. CDR3 coding DNA: TGTGCCAGCAGCGTGGGGGGTAATGAGCAGTTCTTC.

On this clone: One end of the junction fails to match germline, which may point to a read error. The chain recombines TRBV7-7 with TRBJ2-5; the D gene is possibly TRBD2 (6 bases). CDR1 and CDR2 (germline): SSHAT, FNYEAQ (reference sequence). This CDR3 has 13 amino acids. For the CDR3, the DNA is TGTGCTAGCAGCTTTGCAGGGAGGGAGACCCAGTACTTC. This codes for CASSFAGRETQYF.

The gene calls are TRBV9 and TRBJ2-7, with TRBD2 matching over 7 bases. CDR1 is SGDLS and CDR2 is YYNGEE in the germline V gene. The CDR3 runs to 15 residues. The V segment lost 0 bases and the J segment 0 bases; nucleotides outside the gene matches: 3. CDR3 residues: CASSVGGGLSYEQYF. CDR3 in DNA: TGTGCCAGCAGCGTAGGGGGGGGACTCTCCTACGAGCAGTACTTC.

CDR3 sequence: CASRVTQGYYEQYF. CDR3 sequence (DNA): TGTGCCAGCAGAGTTACCCAGGGGTACTACGAGCAGTACTTC. The V and J genes are TRBV28 and TRBJ2-7; possible D gene TRBD1, 6 bases. The CDR3 runs to 14 residues. Germline CDR1 is MDHEN and CDR2 is SYDVKM. Between the trimmed V and J ends, which lost 6 bases and 3 bases, there was a span of 15 bases. Supplemented by reference TRBV28 and TRBJ2-7, the full variable domain reads DVKVTQSSRYLVKRTGEKVFLECVQDMDHENMFWYRQDPGLGLRLIYFSYDVKMKEKGDIPEGYSVSREKKERFSLILESASTNQTSMYLCASRVTQGYYEQYFGPGTRLTVT.

This chain connects TRBV5-1 to TRBJ2-3; a weak D match, TRBD2 (7 bases). Trimming stripped 0 bases from V and 3 bases from J, with 8 bases between. The germline V gene encodes CDR1 SGHRS and CDR2 YFSETQ. This CDR3 spans 14 amino acids. CDR3 loop: CASSLEGGTDTQYF. CDR3 DNA sequence: TGCGCCAGCAGCTTGGAGGGGGGGACAGATACGCAGTATTTT.

The chain links TRBV5-4 to TRBJ1-1; D is possibly TRBD1 (5 bases). The length of the CDR3 is 15 residues. Looked up from germline, CDR1 is SGHNT and CDR2 is YYREEE (reference sequence). V lost 4 bases to trimming and J lost 1 base, with 14 bases between them. CDR3 bases: TGTGCCAGCAGCCCGGGGGGTTACGGGAACACTGAAGCTTTCTTT. It specifies CASSPGGYGNTEAFF.

The chain joins TRBV6-1 to TRBJ1-6; 7 bases agree with TRBD1. J gave up 0 bases and V 4 bases, and 9 bases lay outside the gene matches. The CDR3 is made up of 18 amino acids. The germline gives CDR1 MNHNS, CDR2 SASEGT. CDR3 sequence (DNA): TGTGCCAGCAGTGCAACGGCAGGGGGGAGCTCCTATAATTCACCCCTCCACTTT. Protein product: CASSATAGGSSYNSPLHF.

The chain links TRBV7-9 to TRBJ1-1; no reliable D call. V was cut by 6 bases and J by 7 bases, with 18 bases left in between. The CDR3 is made up of 14 amino acids. The germline V gene encodes CDR1 SEHNR and CDR2 FQNEAQ (reference sequence). CDR3 DNA: TGTGCCAGCAGTCCTACCCCTGGAGGGCATGAAGCTTTCTTT. As protein: CASSPTPGGHEAFF.

This chain connects TRBV14 to TRBJ1-2, with a possible D match to TRBD1 (5 bases). The germline V and J ends were trimmed by 3 bases and 4 bases, with 6 bases remaining between them. The V gene's germline CDR1 is SGHDN and CDR2 FVKESK. The CDR3 runs to 12 residues. CDR3: CASSQGGYGYTF. The CDR3 nucleotides are TGTGCCAGCAGCCAGGGGGGCTATGGCTACACCTTC.

The V and J genes are TRBV5-1 and TRBJ1-4; 11 nucleotides line up with TRBD1. V shed 5 bases and J 6 bases; nucleotides not matched to a gene: 6. CDR1 is SGHRS and CDR2 is YFSETQ in the germline V gene. The CDR3 covers 15 residues. CDR3 loop: CASSLPGQGDEKLFF. The CDR3 region has the DNA TGCGCCAGCAGTCTCCCGGGACAGGGGGATGAAAAACTGTTTTTT.

The CDR3 here is CASSAGLFSLGTDNSPLHF. The CDR3 region has the DNA TGTGCCAGCAGCGCCGGATTGTTCTCTTTGGGGACTGACAATTCACCCCTCCACTTT. The chain has TRBV7-9 and TRBJ1-6; a weak D match, TRBD1 (5 bases). In germline, CDR1 is SEHNR, CDR2 FQNEAQ (reference sequence). V lost 5 bases and J lost 7, with 27 bases in between. This CDR3 has 19 residues.

This clone was seen more than once but under ten times. V and J are TRBV9 and TRBJ2-3; TRBD2 aligns across 8 bases. Per the germline V gene, CDR1 is SGDLS and CDR2 is YYNGEE. The CDR3 loop spans 12 amino acids. The V and J ends lost 0 bases and 10 bases, in that order; junction bases with no gene match: 1. The CDR3 DNA reads TGTGCCAGCAGCGTAGGGACTAGCCCGCAGTATTTT. This encodes CASSVGTSPQYF.

J is TRBJ1-2 and V is TRBV6-1; TRBD1 agrees at 8 bases. The CDR3 sequence is 13 residues long. Germline V lookup: CDR1 MNHNS, CDR2 SASEGT. Trimming at V came to 3 bases and at J to 7 bases, leaving 4 bases not matched to a gene. The CDR3 DNA follows: TGTGCCAGCAGTGAGCAGGGGGCGATTGGCTACACCTTC. This codes for CASSEQGAIGYTF.

The chain couples TRBV7-9 to TRBJ1-2; 7 bases line up with TRBD1. Germline assignment: CDR1 SEHNR and CDR2 FQNEAQ (reference sequence). The trim removed 3 bases at V and 2 bases at J, leaving 6 bases unmatched. The CDR3 length is 15 residues. CDR3 protein: CASSFAWDRNYGYTF. In DNA form, the CDR3 reads TGTGCCAGCAGCTTTGCCTGGGACAGAAACTATGGCTACACCTTC. The full variable domain, rest sourced from reference TRBV7-9 and TRBJ1-2, is DTGVSQNPRHKITKRGQNVTFRCDPISEHNRLYWYRQTLGQGPEFLTYFQNEAQLEKSRLLSDRFSAERPKGSFSTLEIQRTEQGDSAMYLCASSFAWDRNYGYTFGSGTRLTVV.

This sequence joins TRBV4-3 and TRBJ1-2, with 11 bases identical to TRBD1. V shed 4 bases, J shed 4 bases, and the junction held 5 bases outside the gene matches. Germline assignment: CDR1 LGHNA and CDR2 YSLEER. CDR3 length: 15 residues. DNA for the CDR3: TGCGCCAGCAGCCCGGACAGGGGGCGAATCTATGGCTACACCTTC. This gives the protein CASSPDRGRIYGYTF.

This clone was seen just once. The chain has TRBV7-9 and TRBJ2-3; possible D gene TRBD2, 5 bases. V was cut by 3 bases and J by 5 bases, with 9 bases left in between. This CDR3 is built from 13 residues. Germline assignment: CDR1 SEHNR and CDR2 FQNEAQ (reference sequence). This CDR3 reads CASSLARGDTQYF. CDR3 DNA sequence: TGTGCCAGCAGCTTGGCCCGGGGAGATACGCAGTATTTT.

DNA for the CDR3: TGTGCCAGTAGTATGACCCGGGACAGATTGAACACTGAAGCTTTCTTT. Amino acid sequence: CASSMTRDRLNTEAFF. V is TRBV19 and J is TRBJ1-1; 7 nucleotides line up with TRBD1. Germline-derived CDR1 and CDR2 are LNHDA and SQIVND (reference sequence). V dropped 3 bases and J dropped 0; count of bases not matched to a gene: 7. The CDR3 loop spans 16 amino acids. Supplemented by reference TRBV19 and TRBJ1-1, the full variable domain reads DGGITQSPKYLFRKEGQNVTLSCEQNLNHDAMYWYRQDPGQGLRLIYYSQIVNDFQKGDIAEGYSVSREKKESFPLTVTSAQKNPTAFYLCASSMTRDRLNTEAFFGQGTRLTVV.

The rearrangement uses TRBV4-1 and TRBJ1-5; the D is unclear. Germline-derived CDR1 and CDR2 are MGHRA and YSYEKL. V was shortened by 0 bases and J by 0 bases, with 3 bases between the two germline ends. The CDR3 runs 14 residues. DNA for the CDR3: TGCGCCAGCAGCCAAGATAATAGCAATCAGCCCCAGCATTTT. It is translated as CASSQDNSNQPQHF.

The CDR3, as DNA: TGCGCCAGCAGCCAAGCCTGGACAGGTGTTAACTATGGCTACACCTTC. Translated, it gives CASSQAWTGVNYGYTF. This sequence joins TRBV4-1 and TRBJ1-2, with 7 bases lining up with TRBD1. This CDR3 is 16 amino acids long. Trimming cost V 1 base and J 1 base; bases outside gene matches: 6. Germline lookup yields CDR1 MGHRA and CDR2 YSYEKL.